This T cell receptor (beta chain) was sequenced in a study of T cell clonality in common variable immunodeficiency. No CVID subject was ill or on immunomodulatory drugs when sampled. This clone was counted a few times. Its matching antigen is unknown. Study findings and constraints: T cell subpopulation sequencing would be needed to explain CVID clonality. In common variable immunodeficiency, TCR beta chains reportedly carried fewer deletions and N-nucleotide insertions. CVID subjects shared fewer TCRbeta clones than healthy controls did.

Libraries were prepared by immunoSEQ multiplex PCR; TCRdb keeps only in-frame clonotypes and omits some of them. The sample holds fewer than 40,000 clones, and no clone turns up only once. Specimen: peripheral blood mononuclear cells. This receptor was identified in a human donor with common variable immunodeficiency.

The covered CDR3 bases are TGTGCCAGTAGTCTCACGGGACAAGGGGATGAAAAA. Protein product: CASSLTGQGDEK. The CDR3, in full, reads CASSLTGQGDEKLFF. The chain combines TRBV19 with TRBJ1-4, with D possibly TRBD1 on 6 matching bases. The CDR3 end falls 3 residues outside the read, so it is completed with the germline J gene. There are 15 residues in the CDR3. The germline gives CDR1 LNHDA, CDR2 SQIVND (reference sequence). Trimming cost V 5 bases and J 6 bases, with 16 bases left between them.